This T cell receptor (beta chain) comes out of a study of T cells in localized non-small cell lung cancer. This table comes from immunoSEQ multiplex PCR, and its TCRdb copy is limited to in-frame clones, with some not included. The sample lists tens of thousands of clones; 85% to 90% were seen once. Of note for this clone: What it recognizes is unknown.

The CDR3 has 14 residues. CDR1 MNHEY and CDR2 SVGAGI come from the germline V gene. Trimming took 1 base from V and 2 from J, leaving 8 bases between them. Study results and caveats: Heterogeneity is still possible, as just one tumor region was sequenced. Of the top 100 tumor clones, median approximately 60 were in adjacent lung, some 29 among its top 100. There was higher T cell clonality in uninvolved adjacent lung than in tumor, and it was highest there.

Material: peripheral blood, obtained before any cancer treatment. The V call is TRBV6-5, the J call TRBJ1-1; tentative D call: TRBD1 (5 bases). The origin of this receptor is a woman aged 40 to 75 with stage I squamous cell lung carcinoma. CDR3 sequence (DNA): TGTGCCAGCAGTTACTTCGGGACCAACACTGAAGCTTTCTTT. Translating it yields CASSYFGTNTEAFF.